A single sample gave rise to the 28 T cell receptor beta chains below, sequenced in a study of PD-1 blockade in classical Hodgkin lymphoma. Time point: cycle 4 day 1 (C4D1), after more than five weeks of nivolumab. Every one of the patients relapsed after autologous stem cell transplantation (brentuximab vedotin exposure was variable). Negative selection with magnetic separation was used to purify CD4+ T cells from thawed PBMCs. Produced via immunoSEQ multiplex PCR; TCRdb's table is partial and in-frame only. The sample contains some 30,000 clones, roughly four fifths of which appear only once. The input for sequencing was CD4+ T cells from blood, taken before the fourth cycle of nivolumab. The source is a human donor with classical Hodgkin lymphoma.

This clone has more than one count but fewer than ten. The rearrangement links TRBV4-1 to TRBJ1-6, with a possible D match to TRBD1 (5 bases). The CDR3 length is 16 residues. Trimming took off 0 bases at V and 7 bases at J, with 13 bases between the two ends. Germline V gene lookup returns CDR1 MGHRA and CDR2 YSYEKL. The CDR3 spells CASSQEGWGQNSPLHF. CDR3 nucleotide sequence: TGCGCCAGCAGCCAAGAGGGGTGGGGCCAAAATTCACCCCTCCACTTT.

V gene TRBV15 combines with J gene TRBJ1-5; D is undetermined. Trimming left V 0 bases short and J 1 base short, with 10 bases between. This CDR3 spans 16 amino acids. Germline V gene data show CDR1 as LNHNV and CDR2 as YYDKDF (reference sequence). CDR3 nucleotide sequence: TGTGCCACCAGCAGAGATCTGGGTCCGAGCAATCAGCCCCAGCATTTT. Encoded protein: CATSRDLGPSNQPQHF.

Details on this clone: Sequence at one end of the junction differs from germline and may be a read error. The gene calls are TRBV30 and TRBJ1-2; D is undetermined. The CDR3 runs to 10 residues. CDR1 is GTSNPN, CDR2 SVGIG, per germline (reference sequence). The CDR3 region is CCSVNYGYTF. The CDR3 bases are TGCTGCTCGGTTAACTATGGCTACACCTTC.

V and J are TRBV4-1 and TRBJ1-2; D may be TRBD1 (5 bases). The germline V gene has CDR1 MGHRA and CDR2 YSYEKL. The CDR3 contains 16 residues. V lost 1 base and J lost 4, with 16 bases in between. CDR3 amino acids: CASSQGEGAAGYGYTF. Here the CDR3 DNA reads TGCGCCAGCAGCCAAGGGGAAGGGGCGGCGGGCTATGGCTACACCTTC.

This chain uses TRBV10-3 with TRBJ2-3, with D perhaps given as TRBD1 or TRBD2 (5 bases each). Germline values: CDR1 ENHRY, CDR2 SYGVKD. The CDR3 contains 15 residues. Trimming took off 11 bases at V and 1 base at J, with 19 bases between the two ends. CDR3 bases: TGTGCCTCCTCACTAGGGGTCGGGGGCACAGATACGCAGTATTTT. Residues: CASSLGVGGTDTQYF.

This sequence joins TRBV18 and TRBJ2-2, with TRBD1 as a possible D gene (6 bases). Germline V CDR1 and CDR2: KGHSH, LQKENI. The CDR3 consists of 19 residues. Trimming left V 0 bases short and J 9 bases short, with 26 bases between. The CDR3 here is CASSPPKLLNAGQLRELFF. In nucleotides, the CDR3 is TGTGCCAGCTCACCACCGAAGCTTCTCAACGCAGGACAGTTGCGGGAGCTGTTTTTT.

This clone turned up a few times. This sequence joins TRBV27 and TRBJ1-2; D unresolved. Germline V gene sequence: CDR1 MNHEY, CDR2 SMNVEV (reference sequence). Trimming left V 2 bases short and J 6 bases short, with 13 bases between. The CDR3 consists of 14 residues. CDR3 coding DNA: TGTGCCAGCAGTTTAAGAGGGAGGGATAATGGCTACACCTTC. It yields the protein CASSLRGRDNGYTF.

V gene TRBV6-5 combines with J gene TRBJ2-2; D assignment may be TRBD1 or TRBD2 (5 bases each). CDR3 length equals 15 residues. In germline, CDR1 is MNHEY, CDR2 SVGAGI. V shed 6 bases and J shed 6 bases, with 17 bases lying between them. CDR3 DNA sequence: TGTGCCAGCAGGGTACAGGAGGCGGTCTCCGGGGAGCTGTTTTTT. This translates into CASRVQEAVSGELFF.

The chain is built from TRBV25-1 and TRBJ1-1; D call uncertain. The CDR3 spans 14 residues. Trimming took 3 bases from V and 5 from J, leaving 13 bases between them. Germline V gives CDR1 MGHDK, CDR2 SYGVNS. This CDR3 is CASSDSFRWTEAFF. The DNA for the CDR3 is TGTGCCAGCAGTGATTCCTTCCGGTGGACTGAAGCTTTCTTT.

This clone showed up just once. The chain joins TRBV19 to TRBJ1-5; D perhaps matches TRBD1 (5 bases). The V gene lost 2 bases and the J gene lost 3 bases, with 11 bases spanning the gap. Per the germline V gene, CDR1 is LNHDA and CDR2 is SQIVND (reference sequence). The CDR3 spans 15 residues. The CDR3 bases are TGTGCCAGTAGTATATCGAGACAGTTCAATCAGCCCCAGCATTTT. Amino acid sequence: CASSISRQFNQPQHF.

The chain carries TRBV5-1 and TRBJ1-4; D is possibly TRBD1 (5 bases). The ends were cut back, 2 bases at V and 4 bases at J, with 9 bases in the middle. The CDR3 consists of 14 residues. Germline V gene sequence: CDR1 SGHRS, CDR2 YFSETQ. This CDR3 is CASSFGQGNEKLFF. The DNA of the CDR3 is TGCGCCAGCAGCTTCGGGCAGGGTAATGAAAAACTGTTTTTT.

The rearrangement links TRBV18 to TRBJ2-5, with TRBD1 identical over 9 bases. J was trimmed by 2 bases and V by 5 bases; bases with no gene match: 9. Germline V gene sequence: CDR1 KGHSH, CDR2 LQKENI. The CDR3 spans 16 residues. CDR3 DNA sequence: TGTGCCAGCTCATCAGTGCTAGGACAGGGGCAAGAGACCCAGTACTTC. This gives the protein CASSSVLGQGQETQYF.

The genes are TRBV10-2 and TRBJ2-7; D may be TRBD2 (7 bases). Per the germline V gene, CDR1 is WSHSY and CDR2 is SAAADI. The CDR3 length is 15 residues. V was clipped by 8 bases and J by 2 bases, with 19 bases between them. The CDR3 region is CASWGGAGRTYEQYF. In DNA, the CDR3 is TGCGCCAGCTGGGGGGGGGCGGGGCGAACCTACGAGCAGTACTTC.

The genes are TRBV7-3 and TRBJ2-3, with 8 bases matching TRBD2. Germline V gene lookup returns CDR1 SGHTA and CDR2 FQGTGA. The trim removed 5 bases at V and 1 base at J, leaving 2 bases unmatched. The CDR3 length is 14 residues. CDR3 coding DNA: TGTGCCAGCAGCCAACTAGCGGGCACAGATACGCAGTATTTT. It yields the protein CASSQLAGTDTQYF. The full variable domain, completed using reference TRBV7-3 and TRBJ2-3, is GAGVSQTPSNKVTEKGKYVELRCDPISGHTALYWYRQSLGQGPEFLIYFQGTGAADDSGLPNDRFFAVRPEGSVSTLKIQRTERGDSAVYLCASSQLAGTDTQYFGPGTRLTVL.

V gene TRBV5-4 combines with J gene TRBJ1-1, with D unclear. Germline V gene lookup returns CDR1 SGHNT and CDR2 YYREEE (reference sequence). There are 13 residues in the CDR3. With 2 bases removed from V and 13 bases from J, the gap between germline ends came to 18 bases. CDR3 in amino acids: CASSFDRVGGNFF. CDR3 sequence (DNA): TGTGCCAGCAGCTTTGACCGGGTTGGTGGTAATTTCTTT.

The chain couples TRBV19 to TRBJ1-2, with D possibly matching TRBD1 (6 bases). Trimming pared 8 bases from V and 5 bases from J, leaving 9 bases between. CDR1 is LNHDA and CDR2 is SQIVND in the germline V gene (reference sequence). The CDR3 has 11 residues. CDR3 protein: CASSQGYGYTF. The DNA of the CDR3 is TGTGCCAGTTCACAGGGATATGGCTACACCTTC.

This clone was observed a few times. J is TRBJ1-1 and V is TRBV29-1, with 8 bases lining up with TRBD1. V lost 4 bases to trimming and J lost 4 bases; unmatched junction nucleotides: 5. The CDR3 has 13 amino acids. CDR1 is SQVTM and CDR2 is ANQGSEA in the germline V gene. CDR3 loop: CSVGTGGSTEAFF. CDR3 DNA sequence: TGCAGCGTTGGAACAGGGGGGAGCACTGAAGCTTTCTTT.

V is TRBV20-1 and J is TRBJ2-7; no definite D call. Trimming stripped 3 bases from V and 5 bases from J, with 8 bases between. This CDR3 spans 11 amino acids. The V gene's germline CDR1 is DFQATT and CDR2 SNEGSKA (reference sequence). In nucleotides, the CDR3 is TGCAGTGCTAGCCAGCGAGACGAGCAGTACTTC. Protein sequence: CSASQRDEQYF.

The chain is built from TRBV5-1 and TRBJ2-2; weak D call: TRBD1 (6 bases). The CDR3 totals 13 residues. The germline gives CDR1 SGHRS, CDR2 YFSETQ. Trimming pared 0 bases from V and 6 bases from J, leaving 6 bases between. In nucleotides, the CDR3 is TGCGCCAGCAGCTTGGAGGGGGCCGGGGAGCTGTTTTTT. Encoded protein: CASSLEGAGELFF.

The chain joins TRBV2 to TRBJ2-3; 8 bases are shared with TRBD1. Per the germline V gene, CDR1 is SNHLY and CDR2 is FYNNEI. J gave up 2 bases and V 10 bases, and 11 bases lay outside the gene matches. The CDR3 is made up of 15 amino acids. CDR3 sequence reads: CATGRDRQITDTQYF. CDR3 DNA: TGTGCCACCGGTAGGGACAGGCAGATCACAGATACGCAGTATTTT.

The chain couples TRBV6-5 to TRBJ2-7; a weak D match, TRBD1 (5 bases). The V and J ends lost 2 bases and 4 bases respectively, with 15 bases between them. The CDR3 totals 15 residues. Germline CDR1 reads MNHEY; CDR2 reads SVGAGI. DNA of the CDR3: TGTGCCAGCAGTTACGCCCAGGGAAAAGGATACGAGCAGTACTTC. The encoded protein is CASSYAQGKGYEQYF.

The J gene is TRBJ1-3, the V gene TRBV30; 7 bases fit TRBD1. From germline, CDR1 is GTSNPN and CDR2 SVGIG (reference sequence). The length of the CDR3 is 14 residues. V dropped 5 bases and J dropped 4; count of bases not matched to a gene: 8. Here the CDR3 DNA reads TGTGCCTGGCTAAGGGACAGAAGCGGAAACACCATATATTTT. Translated, it gives CAWLRDRSGNTIYF.

The genes are TRBV7-9 and TRBJ1-2, with 7 bases matching TRBD1. With V trimmed by 0 bases and J by 3 bases, 7 bases remained unmatched. Germline loops: CDR1 SEHNR, CDR2 FQNEAQ (reference sequence). This CDR3 comprises 16 residues. In DNA form, the CDR3 reads TGTGCCAGCAGCTTAGCTAGGGGGCGTTTGGACTATGGCTACACCTTC. Translation gives CASSLARGRLDYGYTF. Full variable domain (outside the CDR3, taken from reference TRBV7-9 and TRBJ1-2): DTGVSQNPRHKITKRGQNVTFRCDPISEHNRLYWYRQTLGQGPEFLTYFQNEAQLEKSRLLSDRFSAERPKGSFSTLEIQRTEQGDSAMYLCASSLARGRLDYGYTFGSGTRLTVV.

This CDR3 reads CASSQASGGPQETQYF. The CDR3 nucleotides are TGTGCCAGCAGCCAAGCTAGCGGGGGGCCCCAAGAGACCCAGTACTTC. The gene calls are TRBV9 and TRBJ2-5; TRBD2 agrees at 11 bases. V lost 4 bases, J lost 1 base, and 6 bases stayed unmatched. Germline CDR1 is SGDLS and CDR2 is YYNGEE. This CDR3 region has 16 residues.

The count of this clone is one. The V call is TRBV7-3, the J call TRBJ2-5, with TRBD2 identical over 8 bases. The germline V gene has CDR1 SGHTA and CDR2 FQGTGA. V gave up 3 bases and J gave up 2 bases; unmatched junction bases: 5. The CDR3 covers 15 residues. Here the CDR3 reads CASSFRPGGQETQYF. The CDR3 nucleotides are TGTGCCAGCAGCTTCCGTCCGGGGGGGCAAGAGACCCAGTACTTC.

The CDR3 is CASSYGTSGANEQFF. For the CDR3, the DNA is TGTGCCAGCAGTTATGGGACTAGCGGGGCCAATGAGCAGTTCTTC. The chain employs TRBV6-6 and TRBJ2-1, with 13 bases that match TRBD2. Germline assignment: CDR1 MNHNY and CDR2 SVGAGI (reference sequence). Trimming at V came to 3 bases and at J to 6 bases, leaving 2 bases not matched to a gene. The CDR3 length is 15 residues.

V and J are TRBV7-2 and TRBJ2-5; unclear D gene. With 1 base removed from V and 5 bases from J, the gap between germline ends came to 5 bases. Germline CDR1 is SGHTA and CDR2 is FQGNSA. The CDR3 length is 12 residues. This CDR3 is CASSLGVETQYF. CDR3 in DNA: TGTGCCAGCAGCTTAGGAGTGGAGACCCAGTACTTC.

The chain employs TRBV13 and TRBJ2-5, with 8 bases matching TRBD2. CDR1 PRHDT and CDR2 FYEKMQ come from the germline V gene (reference sequence). The CDR3 runs 16 residues. V was clipped by 2 bases and J by 0 bases; unmatched bases: 5. Here the CDR3 DNA reads TGTGCCAGCAGCTTACTTGGCGGGGGGCACCAAGAGACCCAGTACTTC. It encodes CASSLLGGGHQETQYF. The variable domain in full, completed from reference TRBV13 and TRBJ2-5, reads AAGVIQSPRHLIKEKRETATLKCYPIPRHDTVYWYQQGPGQDPQFLISFYEKMQSDKGSIPDRFSAQQFSDYHSELNMSSLELGDSALYFCASSLLGGGHQETQYFGPGTRLLVL.